This T cell receptor (beta chain) was recorded in a study of T cell changes during pregnancy in multiple sclerosis. From germline, CDR1 is SGHDN and CDR2 FVKESK. Trimming removed 4 bases at V and 6 bases at J, with 6 bases between. This CDR3 is built from 11 residues. This clone turned up a few times. TCRdb's copy holds only in-frame clones and misses some; the assay was immunoSEQ multiplex PCR. The profile shows approximately 33,000 clones, about 91% of them singletons. V is TRBV14 and J is TRBJ1-1; no firm D call. This material consisted of CD4+ T cells from peripheral blood mononuclear cells, taken in the first trimester of pregnancy. The sequence came from a female donor in good health, enrolled as a control in a pregnancy study. The DNA for the CDR3 is TGTGCCAGCAGCCGCGGGCCTGAAGCTTTCTTT. Its protein product is CASSRGPEAFF.